Following are 21 T cell receptor beta chains from one sample sequenced in a study of blood T cell repertoires in COVID-19. TCRdb keeps only in-frame clones here, not all; method: immunoSEQ multiplex PCR. The sample has about 170,000 clones; around 83% are singletons. The sequencing input was peripheral blood. The receptors were sampled from a woman older than 75 in a cohort sampled during active or convalescent COVID-19.

This chain joins TRBV6-5 and TRBJ2-7; D is possibly TRBD1 (6 bases). The CDR3 totals 12 residues. Looked up from germline, CDR1 is MNHEY and CDR2 is SVGAGI. V was pared by 10 bases and J by 3 bases, with 13 bases between. CDR3 in amino acids: CATSQGNYEQYF. The CDR3 region has the DNA TGTGCCACGTCACAGGGTAACTACGAGCAGTACTTC.

The gene calls are TRBV2 and TRBJ1-3; possibly TRBD1 for D (5 bases). CDR3 length equals 17 residues. V lost 1 base and J lost 0, with 13 bases in between. Germline CDR1 reads SNHLY; CDR2 reads FYNNEI. The CDR3 loop reads CASSEDRLSISGNTIYF. For the CDR3, the DNA is TGTGCCAGCAGTGAAGACAGGCTCTCAATCTCTGGAAACACCATATATTTT.

V is TRBV25-1 and J is TRBJ2-3; TRBD2 might be the D (5 bases). V was trimmed by 3 bases and J by 2 bases, leaving 12 bases between them. This CDR3 contains 15 residues. The germline V gene encodes CDR1 MGHDK and CDR2 SYGVNS. The CDR3: CASSDPSGYTDTQYF. CDR3 nucleotides: TGTGCCAGCAGTGATCCCTCGGGATACACAGATACGCAGTATTTT.

CDR3 nucleotide sequence: TGTGCCAGCAGCGGACAGGGAATAGACCAAGAGACCCAGTACTTC. Translating it yields CASSGQGIDQETQYF. V usage is TRBV2 and J usage is TRBJ2-5, with 8 bases identical to TRBD1. The junction had 6 bases not matched to a gene; V was cut back by 6 bases and J by 0 bases. CDR3 size: 15 residues. Germline assignment: CDR1 SNHLY and CDR2 FYNNEI.

The sample holds a few counts of this clone. V and J are TRBV5-1 and TRBJ2-1; D is perhaps TRBD1 (6 bases). The ends were cut back, 4 bases at V and 6 bases at J, with 14 bases in the middle. Germline assignment: CDR1 SGHRS and CDR2 YFSETQ. The CDR3 extends over 14 amino acids. The CDR3 loop reads CASSPGDIPNEQFF. CDR3 coding DNA: TGCGCCAGCAGCCCAGGGGATATTCCCAATGAGCAGTTCTTC.

The chain uses TRBV6-6 and TRBJ1-6; TRBD1 matches 7 bases. Germline assignment: CDR1 MNHNY and CDR2 SVGAGI (reference sequence). CDR3 size: 20 residues. J was trimmed by 0 bases and V by 6 bases; bases with no gene match: 17. The DNA for the CDR3 is TGTGCCAGCAGCTACGGGCCCTTACAGGGGCCTAGCTCCTATAATTCACCCCTCCACTTT. This sequence encodes CASSYGPLQGPSSYNSPLHF.

The gene calls are TRBV27 and TRBJ1-1; D is perhaps TRBD1 (5 bases). The CDR3 is 13 residues long. V was clipped by 5 bases and J by 5 bases, with 12 bases between them. CDR1 and CDR2 from the germline V gene are MNHEY and SMNVEV (reference sequence). DNA of the CDR3: TGTGCCAGCAGTCCCTCGGGGGGGACTGAAGCTTTCTTT. Translating it yields CASSPSGGTEAFF.

The chain combines TRBV5-5 with TRBJ1-1; D might be TRBD1 (6 bases). Germline V CDR1 and CDR2: SGHKS, YYEKEE (reference sequence). This CDR3 region has 15 residues. With 1 base removed from V and 1 base from J, the gap between germline ends came to 11 bases. CDR3 sequence (DNA): TGTGCCAGCAGCTTGCAAGGGGGGGCGAACACTGAAGCTTTCTTT. Translating it yields CASSLQGGANTEAFF.

The CDR3: CASSVGSREGTEAFF. The CDR3 nucleotides are TGTGCCAGCAGCGTAGGGAGCAGGGAGGGCACTGAAGCTTTCTTT. The chain has TRBV9 and TRBJ1-1; TRBD1 is a possible D gene (5 bases). With 0 bases removed from V and 4 bases from J, the gap between germline ends came to 13 bases. This CDR3 contains 15 residues. CDR1 is SGDLS, CDR2 YYNGEE, per germline.

The V call is TRBV7-2, the J call TRBJ2-3; no clear D gene. The CDR3 runs 15 residues. CDR1 is SGHTA and CDR2 is FQGNSA in the germline V gene. Deletions cut 5 bases from V and 0 bases from J, with 12 bases between. CDR3 nucleotide sequence: TGTGCCAGCAGCCCCCGTAGAACTAGCACAGATACGCAGTATTTT. This gives the protein CASSPRRTSTDTQYF.

V is TRBV7-9 and J is TRBJ1-2; no firm D call. With 4 bases removed from V and 1 base from J, the gap between germline ends came to 4 bases. Germline loops: CDR1 SEHNR, CDR2 FQNEAQ (reference sequence). The CDR3 has 12 residues. The CDR3 coding sequence is TGTGCCAGCAGCTCAGATAACTATGGCTACACCTTC. Residues: CASSSDNYGYTF.

This chain connects TRBV10-3 to TRBJ1-6; 10 bases are a match to TRBD1. V was clipped by 8 bases and J by 8 bases; unmatched bases: 6. In germline, CDR1 is ENHRY, CDR2 SYGVKD. The CDR3 totals 14 residues. The CDR3 loop is CAIGQTGGDSPLHF. CDR3 bases: TGTGCCATCGGACAGACAGGGGGCGATTCACCCCTCCACTTT.

The count of this clone is one. The rearrangement joins TRBV11-2 to TRBJ1-1, with TRBD1 identical over 12 bases. The CDR3 consists of 17 residues. Germline assignment: CDR1 SGHAT and CDR2 FQNNGV. Trimming removed 6 bases from V and 0 bases from J; junction bases left unmatched: 8. CDR3 protein: CASSPRGQGAMNTEAFF. In nucleotides, the CDR3 is TGTGCCAGCAGTCCTAGGGGACAGGGGGCAATGAACACTGAAGCTTTCTTT.

The CDR3 spells CASSLDWAETQYF. The CDR3 DNA reads TGTGCCAGCAGCTTAGATTGGGCAGAGACCCAGTACTTC. This chain joins TRBV11-2 and TRBJ2-5; D is undetermined. The CDR3 contains 13 residues. Germline values: CDR1 SGHAT, CDR2 FQNNGV. V lost 0 bases, J lost 4 bases, and 6 bases lay in between.

As for this clone: The same CDR3 can be traced to other DNA sequences in this sample. The gene calls are TRBV2 and TRBJ2-3, with 8 bases matching TRBD2. V shed 3 bases, J shed 1 base, and the junction held 3 bases outside the gene matches. The CDR3 spans 15 residues. CDR1 and CDR2 (germline): SNHLY, FYNNEI. The CDR3 region is CASSELAGGTDTQYF. The CDR3 nucleotides read TGTGCCAGCAGTGAGCTAGCGGGCGGCACAGATACGCAGTATTTT.

V gene TRBV7-2 combines with J gene TRBJ1-1, with D possibly TRBD1 on 5 matching bases. Germline values: CDR1 SGHTA, CDR2 FQGNSA. This CDR3 comprises 14 residues. Trimming took 5 bases from V and 0 from J, leaving 10 bases between them. As DNA, the CDR3 is TGTGCCAGCAGCCAGACAGTATTGAACACTGAAGCTTTCTTT. Encoded protein: CASSQTVLNTEAFF. The full variable domain, with the rest looked up from reference TRBV7-2 and TRBJ1-1, is GAGVSQSPSNKVTEKGKDVELRCDPISGHTALYWYRQSLGQGLEFLIYFQGNSAPDKSGLPSDRFSAERTGGSVSTLTIQRTQQEDSAVYLCASSQTVLNTEAFFGQGTRLTVV.

This sequence joins TRBV5-1 and TRBJ1-1; no clear D gene. Germline V gene lookup returns CDR1 SGHRS and CDR2 YFSETQ. This CDR3 spans 15 amino acids. Trimming left V 2 bases short and J 1 base short, with 12 bases between. CDR3 sequence (DNA): TGCGCCAGCAGCTTTGTGGAGACGGAGAACACTGAAGCTTTCTTT. Translated, it gives CASSFVETENTEAFF.

J is TRBJ1-1 and V is TRBV6-5; D is uncertain. Germline V gene data show CDR1 as MNHEY and CDR2 as SVGAGI. V lost 0 bases and J 1 base, leaving 9 bases between the germline ends. There are 15 residues in the CDR3. The CDR3 DNA reads TGTGCCAGCAGTTACTCACGGGGAGGGAACACTGAAGCTTTCTTT. It encodes CASSYSRGGNTEAFF.

The sample holds a few counts of this clone. This chain connects TRBV4-3 to TRBJ1-1, with D maybe TRBD1 (6 bases). Trimming took 1 base from V and 1 from J, leaving 7 bases between them. CDR1 is LGHNA, CDR2 YSLEER, per germline. There are 14 residues in the CDR3. This CDR3 reads CASSQGTANTEAFF. CDR3 DNA: TGCGCCAGCAGCCAAGGGACAGCGAACACTGAAGCTTTCTTT.

The rearrangement joins TRBV2 to TRBJ2-3; unclear D gene. Germline loops: CDR1 SNHLY, CDR2 FYNNEI. The length of the CDR3 is 13 residues. V lost 2 bases to trimming and J lost 2 bases, with 5 bases between them. This chain's CDR3 is CASSELVTDTQYF. CDR3 bases: TGTGCCAGCAGTGAACTAGTCACAGATACGCAGTATTTT.

The chain recombines TRBV12-3 or TRBV12-4 with TRBJ1-5, with D possibly matching TRBD1 (6 bases). The CDR3 consists of 13 residues. Trimming took off 5 bases at V and 8 bases at J, with 13 bases between the two ends. The CDR3 nucleotides read TGTGCCAGCAGTCGCCTACAGGGAGAGCCCCAGCATTTT. The encoded protein is CASSRLQGEPQHF.